The 13 T cell receptor beta chains listed next were all sequenced from one sample in a study of regulatory T cells in long-lasting Graves disease. The time point here: newly diagnosed GD, antithyroid drugs for less than 3 months. The authors made the TCR library using RNA they extracted from PBMCs. The TCR beta library used iRepertoire HTBI primers with Arm-PCR amplification of CDR3. Using its own MiXCR run on the multiplex PCR reads, TCRdb lists one record per CDR3 protein. The sample includes fewer than 650,000 distinct CDR3 sequences, around 16% of them seen just once. The same sample was also used in a study of T cells in Graves' hyperthyroidism and ophthalmopathy.

The sample consisted of peripheral blood mononuclear cells (PBMCs), taken at new diagnosis, from a patient treated with antithyroid drugs. These receptors all stem from a man between 18 and 35 years old with Graves disease.

This clonotype was counted at least ten times. The chain uses TRBV28 and TRBJ2-7, with D tentatively TRBD1 (5 bases). V gave up 4 bases and J gave up 2 bases, with 9 bases separating them. There are 13 residues in the CDR3. Looked up from germline, CDR1 is MDHEN and CDR2 is SYDVKM. CDR3 residues: CASSWGTTYEQYF. Written as DNA, the CDR3 is TGTGCCAGCAGTTGGGGCACAACCTACGAGCAGTACTTC.

This clonotype appeared many times. This rearrangement joins TRBV29-1 to TRBJ2-7; TRBD2 agrees at 11 bases. The CDR3 is made up of 16 amino acids. Unmatched junction bases numbered 9, after V lost 5 bases and J lost 0 bases. The germline gives CDR1 SQVTM, CDR2 ANQGSEA. The DNA of the CDR3 is TGCAGCGTTTTGGCTAGCGGGAGGAGAACCTCCTACGAGCAGTACTTC. Amino acid sequence: CSVLASGRRTSYEQYF.

V usage is TRBV5-1 and J usage is TRBJ1-1; TRBD1 matches at 9 bases. The CDR3 is 14 residues long. After removal of 1 base from V and 8 bases from J, the junction contained 6 bases not matched to a gene. Per the germline V gene, CDR1 is SGHRS and CDR2 is YFSETQ. The CDR3 coding sequence is TGCGCCAGCAGCTTGAGGGGGACAGGGCCGGAAGCTTTCTTT. Translating it yields CASSLRGTGPEAFF.

This clonotype showed up many times. The chain combines TRBV20-1 with TRBJ1-5; 9 bases agree with TRBD1. This CDR3 comprises 15 residues. Losses at the gene ends were 0 bases for V and 1 base for J; bases not matched to a gene: 1. The germline V gene has CDR1 DFQATT and CDR2 SNEGSKA (reference sequence). The CDR3 DNA sequence: TGCAGTGCTAGAGATGGACAGGGGAGCAATCAGCCCCAGCATTTT. Translating gives CSARDGQGSNQPQHF.

Ten or more counts support this clonotype. This chain joins TRBV11-3 and TRBJ1-1, with D possibly matching TRBD1 (5 bases). Per the germline V gene, CDR1 is SGHNT and CDR2 is YENEEA. CDR3 length equals 12 residues. V dropped 0 bases and J dropped 9 bases, with 8 bases sitting between them. CDR3 loop: CASSLEGTKAFF. The CDR3 nucleotides are TGTGCCAGCAGCTTAGAAGGGACGAAAGCTTTCTTT.

A note on this clonotype: Just one base apart from a much larger clone, this may be a read error. The chain uses TRBV6-1 and TRBJ2-5; D remains ambiguous. The end of the DNA fits TRBJ2-1 better, so the J call may be wrong. The CDR3 loop spans 13 amino acids. The germline V gene encodes CDR1 MNHNS and CDR2 SASEGT. The chain's CDR3 is CASSDAILNEQFF. CDR3 bases: TGTGCCAGCAGTGATGCCATACTCAATGAGCAGTTCTTC.

There are many counts of this clonotype. The rearrangement uses TRBV10-2 and TRBJ2-1; 10 bases are shared with TRBD2. Germline assignment: CDR1 WSHSY and CDR2 SAAADI. With V trimmed by 6 bases and J by 10 bases, 9 bases remained unmatched. The CDR3 is made up of 14 amino acids. CDR3 sequence reads: CASRASGRVGEQFF. Here the CDR3 DNA reads TGCGCCAGCAGGGCCAGCGGGAGGGTAGGCGAGCAGTTCTTC.

V is TRBV15 and J is TRBJ2-7, with 10 bases aligning to TRBD2. From germline, CDR1 is LNHNV and CDR2 YYDKDF (reference sequence). Trimming at V came to 0 bases and at J to 3 bases, leaving 8 bases not matched to a gene. The CDR3 spans 17 residues. CDR3 protein: CATSRDWQEREGYEQYF. Here the CDR3 DNA reads TGTGCCACCAGCAGAGATTGGCAGGAGCGGGAGGGCTACGAGCAGTACTTC.

This clonotype was detected a few times. CDR3 in amino acids: CASSSPTPGLVHNEQFF. In DNA form, the CDR3 reads TGCGCCAGCAGCTCACCGACGCCGGGACTCGTCCATAATGAGCAGTTCTTC. This chain connects TRBV5-1 to TRBJ2-1; possibly TRBD2 for D (6 bases). Trimming removed 3 bases from V and 7 bases from J, with 23 bases in between. CDR1 is SGHRS and CDR2 is YFSETQ in the germline V gene. The CDR3 consists of 17 residues.

The gene calls are TRBV9 and TRBJ2-3; D possibly corresponds to TRBD1 (6 bases). Trimming pared 4 bases from V and 4 bases from J, leaving 19 bases between. Germline V gives CDR1 SGDLS, CDR2 YYNGEE. This CDR3 is built from 16 residues. CDR3 DNA sequence: TGTGCCAGCAGCTTCCAGGGGACGAACATCGCAGATACGCAGTATTTT. It codes for CASSFQGTNIADTQYF.

This chain links TRBV6-9 with TRBJ2-3; 14 nucleotides agree with TRBD2. Trimming took 3 bases from V and 3 from J; bases not matched to a gene: 8. The CDR3 sequence is 18 residues long. Germline CDR1 reads MNHGY; CDR2 reads SVAAGI. The CDR3 loop reads CASSYHAGTSGRTDTQYF. The CDR3 DNA reads as TGTGCCAGCAGTTACCATGCCGGGACTAGCGGGAGAACAGATACGCAGTATTTT.

V gene TRBV20-1 combines with J gene TRBJ1-3; tentative D call: TRBD1 (5 bases). Per germline, CDR1 DFQATT and CDR2 SNEGSKA (reference sequence). The CDR3 sequence is 15 residues long. V dropped 4 bases and J dropped 0 bases, with 13 bases sitting between them. The CDR3 nucleotides read TGCAGTGCTATGGGGGATCGGTTCTCTGGAAACACCATATATTTT. This gives the protein CSAMGDRFSGNTIYF.

This clonotype was seen at least ten times. V and J are TRBV29-1 and TRBJ2-1, with 10 bases that match TRBD1. The junction had 15 bases not matched to a gene; V was cut back by 7 bases and J by 3 bases. The CDR3 sequence is 17 residues long. Germline V gives CDR1 SQVTM, CDR2 ANQGSEA. CDR3 in DNA: TGCAGCGCCAACCCCGGGACAGGGGTGAGAGTCTACAATGAGCAGTTCTTC. Its protein product is CSANPGTGVRVYNEQFF.